This TCR beta chain is drawn from a study of human T cells and chemical hapten exposure. Stated time point: patch test 2, 6 weeks after DPC sensitization. The treatment denotes: therapeutic diphenylcyclopropenone sensitization with weekly scalp DPC. Patches went on only after blood had been drawn each time. This clonotype was detected ten times or more. This CDR3 contains 14 residues. Looked up from germline, CDR1 is KGHSH and CDR2 is LQKENI. With 2 bases removed from V and 5 bases from J, the gap between germline ends came to 7 bases. The library tagged each cDNA molecule with unique molecular identifiers. One entry per CDR3 protein, called by TCRdb with MiXCR from the RACE reads. The table has 330,000 or so distinct CDR3 sequences, around 6% seen once.

The rearrangement links TRBV18 to TRBJ1-6, with D possibly TRBD1 on 5 matching bases. This TCR was recovered from a woman in her late teens or twenties with alopecia areata. Some clones in this sample may be carry-over from other donors' samples. The material sequenced was whole blood, taken in connection with sensitization to the hapten diphenylcyclopropenone (DPC). CDR3 protein: CASSPGTDNSPLHF. CDR3 sequence (DNA): TGTGCCAGCTCACCAGGGACTGATAATTCACCCCTCCACTTT.